These 9 T cell receptor beta chains were sequenced from one sample in a study of early stage breast cancer tumors. The assay was immunoSEQ multiplex PCR, and TCRdb's table has in-frame clones only and misses some. The repertoire holds some 5,000 clones, with about two thirds as singletons. The sample was normal breast tissue next to the tumor. The receptors come from a person in their sixties with breast cancer.

This clone occurred a few times. J is TRBJ1-1 and V is TRBV5-1; D uncertain. The CDR3 contains 13 residues. The germline gives CDR1 SGHRS, CDR2 YFSETQ. V was shortened by 5 bases and J by 2 bases, with 10 bases between the two germline ends. The CDR3, as DNA: TGCGCCAGCAGAATCGTTGGAAACACTGAAGCTTTCTTT. The encoded protein is CASRIVGNTEAFF.

J is TRBJ2-7 and V is TRBV5-4, with D perhaps TRBD1 (5 bases). The CDR3 covers 16 residues. Germline values: CDR1 SGHNT, CDR2 YYREEE (reference sequence). V lost 4 bases and J 1 base, leaving 18 bases between the germline ends. CDR3 DNA: TGTGCCAGCAGCGCGGCCCAGGGCGAGATTTCCTACGAGCAGTACTTC. Protein: CASSAAQGEISYEQYF.

V and J are TRBV5-5 and TRBJ2-5; D unresolved. CDR3 size: 13 residues. Trimming pared 2 bases from V and 2 bases from J, leaving 7 bases between. Germline CDR1 reads SGHKS; CDR2 reads YYEKEE (reference sequence). The CDR3 nucleotides are TGTGCCAGCAGCTTAACACAACAAGAGACCCAGTACTTC. It specifies CASSLTQQETQYF.

The V gene is TRBV5-1, the J gene TRBJ2-6; 12 bases match TRBD1. The V gene end was trimmed by 4 bases and the J gene end by 4 bases; junction bases not matched to a gene: 6. Per the germline V gene, CDR1 is SGHRS and CDR2 is YFSETQ. CDR3 size: 17 residues. The CDR3 region is CASSARDRGRGANVLTF. The CDR3 bases are TGCGCCAGCAGCGCCCGGGACAGGGGGCGAGGGGCCAACGTCCTGACTTTC.

This clone has only a few counts. The chain carries TRBV21-1 and TRBJ2-2; the table's D gene call, TRBD1, was not cross checked with the DNA. TRBV21-1 is a listed pseudogene. This CDR3 has 15 amino acids. The CDR3 spells CASTPGHSVSGELFF. DNA of the CDR3: TGTGCCAGCACCCCGGGACACTCGGTCTCCGGGGAGCTGTTTTTT.

This clone appeared a few times. V gene TRBV13 combines with J gene TRBJ2-7; no clear D gene. The V gene's germline CDR1 is PRHDT and CDR2 FYEKMQ (reference sequence). This CDR3 has 12 residues. V gave up 3 bases and J gave up 3 bases, with 6 bases separating them. The CDR3 sequence: CASSFPGYEQYF. CDR3 DNA: TGTGCCAGCAGCTTTCCAGGCTACGAGCAGTACTTC.

The chain employs TRBV19 and TRBJ1-5; D possibly corresponds to TRBD1 (5 bases). Germline V gene sequence: CDR1 LNHDA, CDR2 SQIVND (reference sequence). This CDR3 has 15 residues. The germline V and J ends were trimmed by 5 bases and 3 bases, with 14 bases remaining between them. DNA for the CDR3: TGTGCCAGTAGTCCACCGGGACTGAACAATCAGCCCCAGCATTTT. It encodes CASSPPGLNNQPQHF.

This chain links TRBV13 with TRBJ1-2; maybe TRBD1 (6 bases). CDR1 and CDR2 from the germline V gene are PRHDT and FYEKMQ (reference sequence). CDR3 length: 15 residues. Trimming left V 6 bases short and J 3 bases short, with 17 bases between. In DNA, the CDR3 is TGTGCCAGCAGTGACCCACAGGGTTCTGACTATGGCTACACCTTC. Amino acids: CASSDPQGSDYGYTF.

The genes are TRBV6-5 and TRBJ2-7; the match to TRBD2 covers 8 bases. The CDR3 covers 15 residues. The germline gives CDR1 MNHEY, CDR2 SVGAGI. V lost 2 bases and J lost 4; bases outside the gene matches: 7. The CDR3 DNA sequence: TGTGCCAGCAGTTACGGACTAGCAAAACCTTACGAGCAGTACTTC. It is translated as CASSYGLAKPYEQYF.